This TCR beta chain was sequenced for a study of blood T cell repertoires in COVID-19. Study-wide background: Specimens from acute and convalescent COVID-19 originated in the United States, Italy and Spain. From T cells, B-cell-depleted T cells, or PBMCs came the material, which was cDNA or gDNA.

Authors' data handling: Reference gene primer amplification in the assay estimated nucleated cell counts. Repertoires were generated with immunoSEQ multiplex PCR, while TCRdb's copy carries only in-frame clones and drops some. Clone size and the V and J calls come from that table; the DNA yielded D and trimming. The table shows tens of thousands of clones, with roughly 87% occurring only once. Deletions cut 2 bases from V and 1 base from J, with 9 bases between. CDR1 and CDR2 (germline): SGHRS, YFSETQ. This CDR3 has 14 residues. Seattle's cohort entered during active infection and was followed longitudinally.

Sequencing input: peripheral blood. This sequence originates from a woman aged 55-75 years with COVID-19, enrolled during active disease. The genes are TRBV5-1 and TRBJ2-5; D may be TRBD2 (5 bases). Written as DNA, the CDR3 is TGCGCCAGCAGCTTACGGGGTTTCCAAGAGACCCAGTACTTC. Amino acid sequence: CASSLRGFQETQYF.